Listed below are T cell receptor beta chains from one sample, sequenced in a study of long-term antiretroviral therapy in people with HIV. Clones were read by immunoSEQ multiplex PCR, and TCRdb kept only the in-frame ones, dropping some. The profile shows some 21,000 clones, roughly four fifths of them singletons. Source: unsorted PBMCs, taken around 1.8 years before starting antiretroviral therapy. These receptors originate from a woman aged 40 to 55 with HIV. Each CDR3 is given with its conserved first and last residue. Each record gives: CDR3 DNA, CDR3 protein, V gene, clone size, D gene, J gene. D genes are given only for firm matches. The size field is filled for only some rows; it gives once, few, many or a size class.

TGTGCCAGCAGCTTAGAAGACAGACACTACGAGCAGTACTTC	CASSLEDRHYEQYF	TRBV7-8	-	-	TRBJ2-7
TGTGCCAGTAGTGACAACACAGGGGTTCCTAATGAAAAACTGTTTTTT	CASSDNTGVPNEKLFF	TRBV19	-	TRBD1	TRBJ1-4
TGTGCCAGCAGCCCCCCCGTTGGGGACGAGCAGTACTTC	CASSPPVGDEQYF	TRBV7-9	-	-	TRBJ2-7
TGTGCCAGTAGAACAGGACAGGCGTACGAATCCGAGCAGTACTTC	CASRTGQAYESEQYF	TRBV19	-	TRBD1	TRBJ2-7
TGTGCCAGCGGACTAGCGGATGGGGTTGTGGAGACCCAGTACTTC	CASGLADGVVETQYF	TRBV27	-	TRBD2	TRBJ2-5
TGTGCCAGCAGCTCACTAGCGAGCTACGAGCAGTACTTC	CASSSLASYEQYF	TRBV7-6	-	TRBD2	TRBJ2-7
TGTGCCAGCAGCGTAAGAAGTCGGGGCGAGCAGTACTTC	CASSVRSRGEQYF	TRBV9	-	-	TRBJ2-7
TGTGCCAGTAGTTTCAGAGACAATCAGCCCCAGCATTTT	CASSFRDNQPQHF	TRBV19	once	-	TRBJ1-5
TGTGCCAGCAGTGAATTGGCAGGGTGGACCGGGGAGCTGTTTTTT	CASSELAGWTGELFF	TRBV6-1	-	-	TRBJ2-2
TGCGCCAGCAGCTTGGACCTTGGAGGCACTGAAGCTTTCTTT	CASSLDLGGTEAFF	TRBV5-1	-	-	TRBJ1-1
TGTGCCAGCAGTGACTCGGAGAATGAGCAGTTCTTC	CASSDSENEQFF	TRBV6-4	-	-	TRBJ2-1
TGCGCCAGCAGCCCCGGGACAGATGGAAACACCATATATTTT	CASSPGTDGNTIYF	TRBV5-1	-	TRBD1	TRBJ1-3
TGTGCCAGCAGCGGACATTTCAGTCAGCCCCAGCATTTT	CASSGHFSQPQHF	TRBV6-1	-	-	TRBJ1-5
TGTGCCTGGGGGACTAGCGGGGGCGCAGGGGAGCTGTTTTTT	CAWGTSGGAGELFF	TRBV30	-	TRBD2	TRBJ2-2
TGTGCCAGCAGCCAGAGGGTCCGATCGGACTATGGCTACACCTTC	CASSQRVRSDYGYTF	TRBV11-2	-	-	TRBJ1-2
TGTGCCAGCAGGGACGACAGGGGCTTTACCTACGAGCAGTACTTC	CASRDDRGFTYEQYF	TRBV11-2	-	TRBD1	TRBJ2-7
TGTGCCAGTTGGGAGGGGCGAGGCAATCAGCCCCAGCATTTT	CASWEGRGNQPQHF	TRBV19	few	-	TRBJ1-5
TGTGCCATCATGGCTAGCGGGGTGGGCAATGAGCAGTTCTTC	CAIMASGVGNEQFF	TRBV10-3	-	TRBD2	TRBJ2-1
TGTGCCAGCAGCGAGGATTTGGGCACAGATACGCAGTATTTT	CASSEDLGTDTQYF	TRBV7-9	-	-	TRBJ2-3
TGTGCCAGCAGCTTACCATCGAACGCCTATAATTCACCCCTCCACTTT	CASSLPSNAYNSPLHF	TRBV5-4	few	-	TRBJ1-6
TGCGCCAGCAGCTTAGGGCCAAACAATGAGCAGTTCTTC	CASSLGPNNEQFF	TRBV5-1	-	-	TRBJ2-1
TGCGCCAGCAGCTTCTCCTCGTTCACTGAAGCTTTCTTT	CASSFSSFTEAFF	TRBV5-1	few	-	TRBJ1-1
TGTGCCAGCAAGAAGCGGGGTAGTAAGGAGAAGCAGTTCTTC	CASKKRGSKEKQFF	TRBV11-2	-	TRBD2	TRBJ2-1
TGTGCCAGCAAAGGGGGCAGGGTATTCGCTGAAGCTTTCTTT	CASKGGRVFAEAFF	TRBV2	-	TRBD1	TRBJ1-1
TGTGCCAGCAGTGCCCAAGGGGCGGGAAACACCGGGGAGCTGTTTTTT	CASSAQGAGNTGELFF	TRBV2	-	-	TRBJ2-2
TGTGCCAGCAGCTTCGGACGGTACACTGAAGCTTTCTTT	CASSFGRYTEAFF	TRBV5-4	-	-	TRBJ1-1
TGCAGCGTACCTGTCTCGGAGACCCAGTACTTC	CSVPVSETQYF	TRBV29-1	once	-	TRBJ2-5
TGTGCCAGCAGCCAAGGGCAGGGAAGCGTCTATGGCTACACCTTC	CASSQGQGSVYGYTF	TRBV14	-	-	TRBJ1-2
TGCGCCAGCAGCTTTCGCCCGACAGGGCCCTCTGGAAACACCATATATTTT	CASSFRPTGPSGNTIYF	TRBV5-1	-	TRBD1	TRBJ1-3
TGTGCCAGCACCACAGGGTGGAATACTGAAGCTTTCTTT	CASTTGWNTEAFF	TRBV11-2	-	-	TRBJ1-1
TGTGCCAGCAGGGGACAGGGGGCATGGGAAAAACTGTTTTTT	CASRGQGAWEKLFF	TRBV5-5	-	TRBD1	TRBJ1-4
TGTGCCAGCAGCCAACTGACGAACACTGAAGCTTTCTTT	CASSQLTNTEAFF	TRBV7-9	-	-	TRBJ1-1
TGTGCCAGCAGCCAACGTCAGCCGAACACTGAAGCTTTCTTT	CASSQRQPNTEAFF	TRBV14	few	-	TRBJ1-1
TGCGCCAGCAGCGAGGGGGTTTTAGGCTACACCTTC	CASSEGVLGYTF	TRBV5-1	-	-	TRBJ1-2
TGTGCCAGCAGCTTTAGAACTAATTCGAACGAGCAGTTCTTC	CASSFRTNSNEQFF	TRBV5-4	-	-	TRBJ2-1
TGTGCCAGCAAAAGGGGGGAAGGGAATCAGCCCCAGCATTTT	CASKRGEGNQPQHF	TRBV5-6	-	-	TRBJ1-5
TGTGCCAGTAGTCTTAAGACAGGCTCCTATAATTCACCCCTCCACTTT	CASSLKTGSYNSPLHF	TRBV19	-	-	TRBJ1-6
TGTGCCAGCAGCTTATGGGGACAGGGACCTCTTTCCGAGCAGTACTTC	CASSLWGQGPLSEQYF	TRBV27	-	TRBD1	TRBJ2-7
TGTGCCAGCCGAGGGGGCATACCCTACGAGCAGTACTTC	CASRGGIPYEQYF	TRBV19	-	TRBD1	TRBJ2-7
TGTGCCAGCAGCGAAAAGGGGGAATCCGGGGAGCTGTTTTTT	CASSEKGESGELFF	TRBV6-1	-	-	TRBJ2-2
TGTGCCAGCAGCTTTGGCACAGATACGCAGTATTTT	CASSFGTDTQYF	TRBV7-9	-	-	TRBJ2-3
TGTGCCAGCAGCCTCGGGGGGGGTAACTATGGCTACACCTTC	CASSLGGGNYGYTF	TRBV7-9	-	-	TRBJ1-2
TGTGCCACCAGCAACCCGGGACTAGCGGGAGCGAACACCGGGGAGCTGTTTTTT	CATSNPGLAGANTGELFF	TRBV15	-	TRBD2	TRBJ2-2
TGCGCCAGCAGCTCCGACGAGAGATACAATGAGCAGTTCTTC	CASSSDERYNEQFF	TRBV5-1	-	-	TRBJ2-1
TGTGCCTGGAGTGTACTGAAGGGGGAGACCCAGTACTTC	CAWSVLKGETQYF	TRBV30	large	-	TRBJ2-5
TGTGCCAGCAGCTTAGGGGACAGTGCAGAGACCCAGTACTTC	CASSLGDSAETQYF	TRBV7-2	few	TRBD1	TRBJ2-5
TGCGCCAGCAGCTTATTAGCGGGAGGGAACACCGGGGAGCTGTTTTTT	CASSLLAGGNTGELFF	TRBV5-1	-	TRBD2	TRBJ2-2
TGTGCCACCCTACCGACTGGGACAGGTGTTACCTACGAGCAGTACTTC	CATLPTGTGVTYEQYF	TRBV10-3	few	TRBD1	TRBJ2-7